Included here is one T cell receptor beta chain sequence, with context. These data originate in a study of CD8+ T cells in alopecia areata. V dropped 0 bases and J dropped 3; count of bases not matched to a gene: 8. The germline gives CDR1 LNHNV, CDR2 YYDKDF (reference sequence). This CDR3 has 17 residues. The sample's treatment: oral pan-JAK inhibitor, 5-10 mg twice daily. Sequencing relied on a cDNA template that was reverse transcribed from extracted RNA. Here immunoSEQ multiplex PCR was the method, and the copy in TCRdb shows in-frame clones only, minus some. The table shows 130,000 or so clones, with 70% to 90% occurring only once.

Sequences were derived from CD8+ T cells sorted from blood, sampled at week 4, from a patient treated with tofacitinib. The origin of this receptor is a human donor with alopecia areata. The V gene is TRBV15, the J gene TRBJ1-1; 9 nucleotides match TRBD1. CDR3 bases: TGTGCCACCAGCAGAGATCGGACAGGGGCACCTTACACTGAAGCTTTCTTT. Amino acid sequence: CATSRDRTGAPYTEAFF. The whole variable domain, remainder taken from reference TRBV15 and TRBJ1-1, is DAMVIQNPRYQVTQFGKPVTLSCSQTLNHNVMYWYQQKSSQAPKLLFHYYDKDFNNEADTPDNFQSRRPNTSFCFLDIRSPGLGDTAMYLCATSRDRTGAPYTEAFFGQGTRLTVV.